This T cell receptor (beta chain) was captured by sequencing in a study of OX40 agonist ivuxolimab in advanced cancers. General study points: Partly responding patients at 0.1-3.0 mg/kg showed some of the smallest clonal expansion.

Sequencing was performed with immunoSEQ multiplex PCR; in TCRdb, only in-frame clones are kept and a portion is missing. The sample records tens of thousands of clones, roughly 91% being singletons. The CDR3 spans 15 residues. V was clipped by 6 bases and J by 0 bases, with 14 bases between them. The germline V gene has CDR1 SGHTA and CDR2 FQGNSA. With regard to this clone: Its target is unknown.

The receptor was derived from an adult with an advanced solid tumor such as melanoma, head and neck, liver or kidney cancer. The sample here was CD4+ or CD8+ T cells sorted from blood, taken in a trial of the OX40 agonist ivuxolimab. The rearrangement uses TRBV7-2 and TRBJ1-2, with unresolved D. Here the CDR3 reads CASRSKAAANYGYTF. The CDR3, as DNA: TGTGCCAGCAGGTCCAAGGCTGCTGCTAACTATGGCTACACCTTC.